The present TCR beta chain was sequenced within a study of cytomegalovirus exposure and HLA in healthy donors. Study observations and caveats: Indistinguishability led to the exclusion of some V segments, TRBV6-2 and TRBV6-3 included. Reportedly, cytomegalovirus status was diagnosed with high sensitivity and specificity. The study listed approximately 160 cytomegalovirus-associated TCR beta chains. Most likely, a cluster of highly shared sequence variants arose as a sequencing artifact.

CDR3 length: 15 residues. Trimming took 3 bases from V and 9 from J; bases not matched to a gene: 8. Germline V gene data show CDR1 as SGHNT and CDR2 as YYREEE (reference sequence). The PCR was carried out with 60 Vbeta primers and 13 Jbeta primers. The assay was immunoSEQ multiplex PCR, and TCRdb's table has in-frame clones only and misses some. The data contain 110,000 to 150,000 clones, about 80% of them singletons. Of note for this clone: What it recognizes is unknown.

The chain has TRBV5-4 and TRBJ2-1; TRBD2 matches at 11 bases. Sample: PBMCs. This TCR was recovered from a man between 18 and 29 years old in good health and CMV-seronegative. The CDR3 loop is CASSWLAGGLGEQFF. The CDR3 DNA reads TGTGCCAGCAGCTGGCTAGCGGGGGGTCTCGGTGAGCAGTTCTTC. The variable domain in full, completed from reference TRBV5-4 and TRBJ2-1, reads ETGVTQSPTHLIKTRGQQVTLRCSSQSGHNTVSWYQQALGQGPQFIFQYYREEENGRGNFPPRFSGLQFPNYSSELNVNALELDDSALYLCASSWLAGGLGEQFFGPGTRLTVL.